This T cell receptor beta chain was documented in a study of CXCR3-negative and CXCR3-positive naive CD8 T cells. Germline V gives CDR1 SEHNR, CDR2 FQNEAQ (reference sequence). This CDR3 region has 14 residues. The libraries of TRB cDNA were prepared using 5' RACE with UMI labels. Each CDR3 protein gets one entry in TCRdb, which reprocessed the 5' RACE reads and gives no DNA. Its listing shows just over 60,000 distinct CDR3 sequences. The material sequenced was naive CXCR3- CD8+ T cells from blood. This sample's subset: CD45RO-CCR7+CD27+CD95- naive CD8+ T cells lacking CXCR3 (TNR3-). The chain combines TRBV7-9 with TRBJ2-7; there is no DNA to check the TCRdb D call of TRBD1. This clonotype was sampled from a human donor in good health. Some clones in this sample may be carry-over from other donors' samples. The CDR3 loop reads CASSPGHRSYEQYF.